The 18 T cell receptor beta chains reported below all come from one sample, sequenced in a study of T cell repertoires in cytomegalovirus infection. One entry per CDR3 protein, called by TCRdb with MiXCR from the reads. The data show hundreds of thousands of distinct CDR3 sequences, around a sixth seen once. The sample consisted of PBMCs. These receptors were obtained from a human donor in good health (CMV status not recorded). Some clones in this sample may be carry-over from other donors' samples.

The sample holds a few counts of this clonotype. The chain carries TRBV3-1 and TRBJ1-1, with 7 nucleotides matching TRBD1. Germline V lookup: CDR1 LGHDT, CDR2 YNNKEL (reference sequence). V was clipped by 3 bases and J by 10 bases; unmatched bases: 8. CDR3 size: 13 residues. The CDR3 nucleotides are TGTGCCAGCAGCCACGAGGGCAGGGGGAGAGCTTTCTTT. It specifies CASSHEGRGRAFF.

This clonotype has at least ten counts. The V and J genes are TRBV7-2 and TRBJ2-3; D unclear. The CDR3 is 13 residues long. From germline, CDR1 is SGHTA and CDR2 FQGNSA. Deletions cut 5 bases from V and 3 bases from J, with 9 bases between. The CDR3, as DNA: TGTGCCAGCAGCGCAAGCTGGACAGATACGCAGTATTTT. Protein product: CASSASWTDTQYF.

Remarks on this clonotype: The junction shows a germline mismatch at one end, possibly a read error. The chain uses TRBV7-2 and TRBJ1-6; a weak D match, TRBD1 (6 bases). This CDR3 comprises 18 residues. Germline CDR1 is SGHTA and CDR2 is FQGNSA. The CDR3: CVSSFPLHSRGQNSPLHF. CDR3 DNA sequence: TGTGTCAGCAGCTTTCCGCTCCACTCCCGGGGACAAAATTCACCCCTCCACTTT.

Ten or more counts support this clonotype. V usage is TRBV20-1 and J usage is TRBJ2-6, with 11 bases fitting TRBD1. Germline CDR1 DFQATT, CDR2 SNEGSKA (reference sequence). Trimming at V came to 1 base and at J to 4 bases, leaving 12 bases not matched to a gene. CDR3 length: 19 residues. CDR3 nucleotides: TGCAGTGCTAGAGTACGAACGAAGGACAGGGGGCTCGGGGCCAACGTCCTGACTTTC. Translation gives CSARVRTKDRGLGANVLTF.

The chain employs TRBV2 and TRBJ2-7; D is perhaps TRBD1 (6 bases). V was shortened by 4 bases and J by 4 bases, with 14 bases between the two germline ends. Germline CDR1 and CDR2: SNHLY and FYNNEI. This CDR3 is 14 amino acids long. The CDR3 DNA is TGTGCCAGCAGTGCTACCACAGGGATTTACGAGCAGTACTTC. Translation: CASSATTGIYEQYF. Filled out from reference TRBV2 and TRBJ2-7, the complete variable domain reads EPEVTQTPSHQVTQMGQEVILRCVPISNHLYFYWYRQILGQKVEFLVSFYNNEISEKSEIFDDQFSVERPDGSNFTLKIRSTKLEDSAMYFCASSATTGIYEQYFGPGTRLTVT.

The chain carries TRBV12-3 or TRBV12-4 and TRBJ1-1; TRBD1 aligns across 7 bases. V shed 2 bases, J shed 3 bases, and the junction held 15 bases outside the gene matches. The CDR3 extends over 18 amino acids. CDR3 sequence reads: CASSLWARFRGADTEAFF. In DNA, the CDR3 is TGTGCCAGCAGTTTATGGGCCCGTTTCAGGGGGGCAGACACTGAAGCTTTCTTT.

The chain couples TRBV4-3 to TRBJ1-4; the match to TRBD1 covers 8 bases. This CDR3 region has 18 residues. Germline-derived CDR1 and CDR2 are LGHNA and YSLEER. The ends lost 6 bases at V and 7 bases at J; junction bases unmatched: 19. Here the CDR3 reads CASSFYRTGTRMGEKLFF. The CDR3 DNA follows: TGCGCCAGCAGTTTCTACCGGACAGGGACCCGGATGGGTGAAAAACTGTTTTTT.

This clonotype showed up many times. This rearrangement joins TRBV7-2 to TRBJ1-5; unclear D gene. The CDR3 is 13 amino acids. V lost 7 bases to trimming and J lost 2 bases, with 9 bases between them. The germline CDR1 and CDR2 sequences are SGHTA and FQGNSA. The CDR3 nucleotides read TGTGCCAGCACCCCGGACCGCAATCAGCCCCAGCATTTT. This encodes CASTPDRNQPQHF.

There are many counts of this clonotype. The chain is built from TRBV7-2 and TRBJ2-7, with D perhaps matching TRBD2 (5 bases). Germline V gene lookup returns CDR1 SGHTA and CDR2 FQGNSA. The CDR3 loop spans 18 amino acids. V shed 1 base and J shed 1 base, with 20 bases lying between them. The CDR3 loop reads CASSLVNSPGVRSYEQYF. For the CDR3, the DNA is TGTGCCAGCAGCTTAGTAAACTCCCCCGGGGTCCGATCCTACGAGCAGTACTTC.

The genes are TRBV28 and TRBJ2-6; 10 bases are shared with TRBD1. From germline, CDR1 is MDHEN and CDR2 SYDVKM. The length of the CDR3 is 20 residues. Germline trimming cut 5 bases from V and 0 bases from J; bases unmatched to any gene: 13. The CDR3 here is CASSTPGQGTPYSGANVLTF. As DNA, the CDR3 is TGTGCCAGCAGTACTCCGGGACAGGGGACTCCCTACTCTGGGGCCAACGTCCTGACTTTC.

The chain couples TRBV7-8 to TRBJ2-7; TRBD1 matches at 8 bases. The length of the CDR3 is 16 residues. J gave up 4 bases and V 1 base, and 9 bases lay outside the gene matches. Germline CDR1 SGHVS, CDR2 FQNEAQ. The CDR3 DNA reads TGTGCCAGCAGCTTAGTTGGGCAGGGGGCGCGATACGAGCAGTACTTC. Amino acids: CASSLVGQGARYEQYF.

This clonotype was picked up a small number of times. V and J are TRBV7-9 and TRBJ1-5, with D possibly TRBD1 on 5 matching bases. There are 16 residues in the CDR3. Germline lookup yields CDR1 SEHNR and CDR2 FQNEAQ (reference sequence). Trimming took off 1 base at V and 2 bases at J, with 12 bases between the two ends. For the CDR3, the DNA is TGTGCCAGCAGCTTAGATCCGGGGGTGGGCAATCAGCCCCAGCATTTT. It yields the protein CASSLDPGVGNQPQHF.

The sample holds many counts of this clonotype. The V call is TRBV5-5, the J call TRBJ1-1; 8 bases line up with TRBD1. V lost 4 bases, J lost 2 bases, and 7 bases stayed unmatched. The CDR3 covers 15 residues. Germline-derived CDR1 and CDR2 are SGHKS and YYEKEE (reference sequence). The DNA of the CDR3 is TGTGCCAGCAGCGGAAACAGGGGGTATAACACTGAAGCTTTCTTT. Its protein is CASSGNRGYNTEAFF. Full variable domain (remainder filled in from reference TRBV5-5 and TRBJ1-1): DAGVTQSPTHLIKTRGQQVTLRCSPISGHKSVSWYQQVLGQGPQFIFQYYEKEERGRGNFPDRFSARQFPNYSSELNVNALLLGDSALYLCASSGNRGYNTEAFFGQGTRLTVV.

The chain couples TRBV12-3 or TRBV12-4 to TRBJ1-1; D is unclear. Trimming pared 6 bases from V and 0 bases from J, leaving 8 bases between. This CDR3 contains 13 residues. The CDR3 reads CASSTHVNTEAFF. For the CDR3, the DNA is TGTGCCAGCAGCACACACGTGAACACTGAAGCTTTCTTT.

In this sample, this clonotype turned up a few times. The chain is built from TRBV20-1 and TRBJ2-1; TRBD1 is a possible D gene (6 bases). CDR3 size: 14 residues. The V and J ends lost 2 bases and 0 bases respectively, with 8 bases between them. Germline CDR1 is DFQATT and CDR2 is SNEGSKA (reference sequence). CDR3 coding DNA: TGCAGTGCTAGAATAGGGGGCTCCTACAATGAGCAGTTCTTC. Translating it yields CSARIGGSYNEQFF.

The chain couples TRBV2 to TRBJ1-5; D gene uncertain. V was clipped by 5 bases and J by 0 bases, with 8 bases between them. The CDR3 has 14 residues. Germline-derived CDR1 and CDR2 are SNHLY and FYNNEI. This chain's CDR3 is CASSSRTSNQPQHF. DNA of the CDR3: TGTGCCAGCAGTTCACGTACTAGCAATCAGCCCCAGCATTTT.

This clonotype was seen at least ten times. The chain joins TRBV7-2 to TRBJ2-7, with unresolved D. V lost 6 bases to trimming and J lost 3 bases, with 9 bases between them. The germline CDR1 and CDR2 sequences are SGHTA and FQGNSA. CDR3 length: 12 amino acids. The DNA for the CDR3 is TGTGCCAGCAGAAAAAAGGACTACGAGCAGTACTTC. The encoded protein is CASRKKDYEQYF.

This clonotype was detected many times. The gene calls are TRBV11-1 and TRBJ1-1, with 7 bases identical to TRBD1. Unmatched junction bases numbered 9, after V lost 10 bases and J lost 1 base. This CDR3 contains 14 residues. Germline CDR1 reads SGHAT; CDR2 reads FQDESV (reference sequence). In DNA form, the CDR3 reads TGTGCCACAGGCCGGGACAGCACGAACACTGAAGCTTTCTTT. This translates into CATGRDSTNTEAFF. The whole variable domain, filled in from reference TRBV11-1 and TRBJ1-1, reads EAEVAQSPRYKITEKSQAVAFWCDPISGHATLYWYRQILGQGPELLVQFQDESVVDDSQLPKDRFSAERLKGVDSTLKIQPAELGDSAMYLCATGRDSTNTEAFFGQGTRLTVV.